These T cell receptor beta chains were read from a single sample in a study of shared clonotypes between healthy human individuals. Only in-frame clones appear in the TCRdb table, and some are missing; sequencing was by immunoSEQ multiplex PCR. The sample includes some 1.5 million clones, 98% of them seen just once. Sequencing input: naive CD4+ T cells sorted from blood. All receptors come from a man aged 25 to 40 in good health. CDR3s include the opening cysteine and the closing phenylalanine or tryptophan. D genes are given only for firm matches.

D gene: TRBD2
J gene: TRBJ2-7
V gene: TRBV5-1
CDR3 protein: CASSRTSENYEQYF
CDR3 DNA: TGCGCCAGCAGCCGAACTAGCGAAAACTACGAGCAGTACTTC

D gene: TRBD2
J gene: TRBJ2-3
V gene: TRBV5-1
CDR3 protein: CASSSRTSGTDTQYF
CDR3 DNA: TGCGCCAGCAGCTCCAGGACTAGCGGCACAGATACGCAGTATTTT

D gene: NA
J gene: TRBJ2-7
V gene: TRBV20-1
CDR3 protein: CSASDGYEQYF
CDR3 DNA: TGCAGTGCTTCGGACGGGTACGAGCAGTACTTC

D gene: TRBD1
J gene: TRBJ1-5
V gene: TRBV23-1
CDR3 protein: CASSRGTGGVDHSDQPQHF
CDR3 DNA: TGCGCCAGCAGTCGCGGGACAGGGGGCGTGGATCATAGCGATCAGCCCCAGCATTTT

D gene: NA
J gene: TRBJ2-1
V gene: TRBV20-1
CDR3 protein: CSAPWGLEQFF
CDR3 DNA: TGCAGTGCCCCCTGGGGCCTTGAGCAGTTCTTC

D gene: TRBD2
J gene: TRBJ2-3
V gene: TRBV11-2
CDR3 protein: CASSRGLAGVHTDTQYF
CDR3 DNA: TGTGCCAGCAGCCGGGGACTAGCGGGAGTTCACACAGATACGCAGTATTTT

D gene: NA
J gene: TRBJ2-3
V gene: TRBV10-1
CDR3 protein: CASSDRGATDTQYF
CDR3 DNA: TGCGCCAGCAGTGACAGGGGTGCGACAGATACGCAGTATTTT

D gene: NA
J gene: TRBJ2-5
V gene: TRBV7-9
CDR3 protein: CASSWGGGPETQYF
CDR3 DNA: TGTGCCAGCAGCTGGGGAGGGGGCCCAGAGACCCAGTACTTC

D gene: NA
J gene: TRBJ1-2
V gene: TRBV18
CDR3 protein: CASSPLSRDAYGYTF
CDR3 DNA: TGTGCCAGCTCACCATTGTCCCGAGACGCCTATGGCTACACCTTC

D gene: TRBD1
J gene: TRBJ1-5
V gene: TRBV27
CDR3 protein: CASSPYRGSGFQPQHF
CDR3 DNA: TGTGCCAGCAGTCCATACAGGGGATCCGGGTTCCAGCCCCAGCATTTT

D gene: NA
J gene: TRBJ1-3
V gene: TRBV7-2
CDR3 protein: CASTQGPTTGNTIYF
CDR3 DNA: TGTGCCAGCACCCAGGGCCCAACGACTGGAAACACCATATATTTT

D gene: TRBD1
J gene: TRBJ1-1
V gene: TRBV19
CDR3 protein: CASSMTGPEAFF
CDR3 DNA: TGTGCCAGTAGTATGACAGGGCCTGAAGCTTTCTTT